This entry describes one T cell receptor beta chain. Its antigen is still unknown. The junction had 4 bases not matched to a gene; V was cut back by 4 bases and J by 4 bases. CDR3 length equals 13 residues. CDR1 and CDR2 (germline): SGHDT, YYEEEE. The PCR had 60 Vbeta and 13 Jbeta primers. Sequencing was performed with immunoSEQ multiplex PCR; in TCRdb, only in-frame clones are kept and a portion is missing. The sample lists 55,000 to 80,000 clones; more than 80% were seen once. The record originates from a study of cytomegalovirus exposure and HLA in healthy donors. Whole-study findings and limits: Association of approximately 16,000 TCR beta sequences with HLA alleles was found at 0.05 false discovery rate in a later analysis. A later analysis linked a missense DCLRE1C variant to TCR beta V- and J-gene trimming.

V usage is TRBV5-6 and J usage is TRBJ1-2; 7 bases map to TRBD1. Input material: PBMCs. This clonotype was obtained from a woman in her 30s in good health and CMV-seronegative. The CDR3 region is CASSPRGFYGYTF. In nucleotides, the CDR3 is TGTGCCAGCAGCCCCAGGGGGTTCTATGGCTACACCTTC.